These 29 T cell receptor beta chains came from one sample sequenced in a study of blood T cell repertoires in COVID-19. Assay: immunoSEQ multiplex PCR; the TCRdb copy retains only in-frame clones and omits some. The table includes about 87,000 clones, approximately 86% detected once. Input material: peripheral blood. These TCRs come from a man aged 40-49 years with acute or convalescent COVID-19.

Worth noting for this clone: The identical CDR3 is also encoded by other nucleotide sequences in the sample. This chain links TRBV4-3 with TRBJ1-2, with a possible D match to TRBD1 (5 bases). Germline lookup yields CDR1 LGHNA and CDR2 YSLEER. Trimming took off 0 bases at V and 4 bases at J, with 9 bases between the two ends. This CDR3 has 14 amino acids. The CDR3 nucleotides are TGCGCCAGCAGCCAAGAGGGTAGGGGCTATGGCTACACCTTC. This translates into CASSQEGRGYGYTF.

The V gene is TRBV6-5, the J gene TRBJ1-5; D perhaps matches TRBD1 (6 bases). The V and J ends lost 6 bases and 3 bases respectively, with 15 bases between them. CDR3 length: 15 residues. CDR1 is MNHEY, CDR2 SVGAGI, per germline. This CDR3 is CASRSTGFDNQPQHF. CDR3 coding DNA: TGTGCCAGCAGATCGACAGGTTTTGACAATCAGCCCCAGCATTTT.

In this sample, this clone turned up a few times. This CDR3 is CASSQDRSYNEQFF. CDR3 DNA: TGCGCCAGCAGCCAAGATCGTTCCTACAATGAGCAGTTCTTC. This chain links TRBV4-3 with TRBJ2-1, with unresolved D. V was shortened by 0 bases and J by 1 base, with 4 bases between the two germline ends. This CDR3 spans 14 amino acids. CDR1 LGHNA and CDR2 YSLEER come from the germline V gene.

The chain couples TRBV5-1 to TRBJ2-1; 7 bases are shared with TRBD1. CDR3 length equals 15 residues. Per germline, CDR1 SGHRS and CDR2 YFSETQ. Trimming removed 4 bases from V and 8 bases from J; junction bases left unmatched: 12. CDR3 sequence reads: CASSRRQGVGDEQFF. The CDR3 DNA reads TGCGCCAGCAGCCGCAGACAGGGTGTGGGAGATGAGCAGTTCTTC.

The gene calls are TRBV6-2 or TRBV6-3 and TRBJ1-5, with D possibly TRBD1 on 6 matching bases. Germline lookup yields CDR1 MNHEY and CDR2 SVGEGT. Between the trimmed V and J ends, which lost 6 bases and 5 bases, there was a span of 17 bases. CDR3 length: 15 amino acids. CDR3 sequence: CASSNPTGPHQPQHF. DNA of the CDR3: TGTGCCAGCAGCAATCCGACAGGCCCTCATCAGCCCCAGCATTTT.

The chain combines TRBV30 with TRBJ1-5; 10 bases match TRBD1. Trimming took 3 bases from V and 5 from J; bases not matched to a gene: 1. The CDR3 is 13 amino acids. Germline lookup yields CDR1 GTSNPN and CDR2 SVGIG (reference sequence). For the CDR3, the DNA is TGTGCCTGGAGCGGACAGGGGGATCAGCCCCAGCATTTT. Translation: CAWSGQGDQPQHF. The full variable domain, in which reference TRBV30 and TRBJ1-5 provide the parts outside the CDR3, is SQTIHQWPATLVQPVGSPLSLECTVEGTSNPNLYWYRQAAGRGLQLLFYSVGIGQISSEVPQNLSASRPQDRQFILSSKKLLLSDSGFYLCAWSGQGDQPQHFGDGTRLSIL.

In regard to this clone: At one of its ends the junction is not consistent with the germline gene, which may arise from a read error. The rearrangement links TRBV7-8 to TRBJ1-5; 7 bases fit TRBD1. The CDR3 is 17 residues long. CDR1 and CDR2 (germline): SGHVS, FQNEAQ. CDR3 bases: TGTGCCAGCAGCCTAGCCGGGACAGTCTATAGCAATCAGCCCCAGCATTTT. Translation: CASSLAGTVYSNQPQHF. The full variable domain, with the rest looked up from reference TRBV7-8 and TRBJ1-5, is GAGVSQSPRYKVAKRGQDVALRCDPISGHVSLFWYQQALGQGPEFLTYFQNEAQLDKSGLPSDRFFAERPEGSVSTLKIQRTQQEDSAVYLCASSLAGTVYSNQPQHFGDGTRLSIL.

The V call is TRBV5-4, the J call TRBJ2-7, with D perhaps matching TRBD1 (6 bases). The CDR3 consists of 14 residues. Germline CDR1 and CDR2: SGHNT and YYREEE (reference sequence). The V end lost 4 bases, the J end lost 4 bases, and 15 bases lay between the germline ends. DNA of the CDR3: TGTGCCAGCAGCGGCCGGGACACAGTATACGAGCAGTACTTC. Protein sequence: CASSGRDTVYEQYF.

This CDR3 reads CASSMGDSRDTQYF. CDR3 nucleotides: TGTGCCAGTAGTATGGGTGACTCAAGAGATACGCAGTATTTT. The chain uses TRBV19 and TRBJ2-3; D is uncertain. CDR3 length equals 14 residues. Germline CDR1 LNHDA, CDR2 SQIVND (reference sequence). V gave up 3 bases and J gave up 5 bases, with 12 bases separating them.

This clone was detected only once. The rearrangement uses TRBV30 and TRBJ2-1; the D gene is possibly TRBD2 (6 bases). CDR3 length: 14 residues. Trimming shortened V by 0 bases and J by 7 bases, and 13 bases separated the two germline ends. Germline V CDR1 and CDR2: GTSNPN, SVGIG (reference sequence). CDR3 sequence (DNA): TGTGCCTGGAGTGTACCGCCCGCGGGGAATGAGCAGTTCTTC. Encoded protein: CAWSVPPAGNEQFF.

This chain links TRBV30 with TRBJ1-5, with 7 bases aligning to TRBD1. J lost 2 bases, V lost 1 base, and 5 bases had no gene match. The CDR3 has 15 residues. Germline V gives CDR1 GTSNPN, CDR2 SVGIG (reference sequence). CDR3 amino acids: CAWSAGQMGNQPQHF. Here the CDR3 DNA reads TGTGCCTGGAGTGCGGGACAGATGGGCAATCAGCCCCAGCATTTT.

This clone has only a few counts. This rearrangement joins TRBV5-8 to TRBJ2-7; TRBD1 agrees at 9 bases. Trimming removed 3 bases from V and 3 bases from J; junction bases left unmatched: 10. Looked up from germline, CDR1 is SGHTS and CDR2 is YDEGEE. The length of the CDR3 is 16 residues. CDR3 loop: CASSYLEGQGSYEQYF. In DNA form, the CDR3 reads TGTGCCAGCAGCTATCTAGAGGGACAGGGTAGCTACGAGCAGTACTTC.

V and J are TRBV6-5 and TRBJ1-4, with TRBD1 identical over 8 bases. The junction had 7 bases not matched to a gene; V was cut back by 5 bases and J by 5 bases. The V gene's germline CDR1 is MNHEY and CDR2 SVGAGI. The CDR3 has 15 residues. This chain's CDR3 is CASSPGDRRNEKLFF. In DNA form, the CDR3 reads TGTGCCAGCAGTCCGGGGGACAGGCGGAATGAAAAACTGTTTTTT.

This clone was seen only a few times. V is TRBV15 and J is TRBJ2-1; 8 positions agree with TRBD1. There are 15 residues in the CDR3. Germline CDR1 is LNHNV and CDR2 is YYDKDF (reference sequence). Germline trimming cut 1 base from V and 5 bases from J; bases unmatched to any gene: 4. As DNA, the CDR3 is TGTGCCACCAGCAGAGTCAGGACAGGGAACAATGAGCAGTTCTTC. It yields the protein CATSRVRTGNNEQFF.

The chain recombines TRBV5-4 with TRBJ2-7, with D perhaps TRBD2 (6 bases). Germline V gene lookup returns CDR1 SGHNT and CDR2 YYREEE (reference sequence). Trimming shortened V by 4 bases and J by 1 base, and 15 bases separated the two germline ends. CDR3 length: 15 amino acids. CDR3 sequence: CASSPTPGRSYEQYF. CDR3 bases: TGTGCCAGCAGCCCCACCCCAGGGAGGTCCTACGAGCAGTACTTC. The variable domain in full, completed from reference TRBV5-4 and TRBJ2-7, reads ETGVTQSPTHLIKTRGQQVTLRCSSQSGHNTVSWYQQALGQGPQFIFQYYREEENGRGNFPPRFSGLQFPNYSSELNVNALELDDSALYLCASSPTPGRSYEQYFGPGTRLTVT.

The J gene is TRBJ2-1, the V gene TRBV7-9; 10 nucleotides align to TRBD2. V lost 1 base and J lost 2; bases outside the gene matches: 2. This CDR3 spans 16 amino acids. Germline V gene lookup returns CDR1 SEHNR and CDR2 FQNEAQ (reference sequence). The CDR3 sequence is CASSLGTSGPYNEQFF. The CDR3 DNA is TGTGCCAGCAGCTTAGGGACTAGCGGTCCCTACAATGAGCAGTTCTTC.

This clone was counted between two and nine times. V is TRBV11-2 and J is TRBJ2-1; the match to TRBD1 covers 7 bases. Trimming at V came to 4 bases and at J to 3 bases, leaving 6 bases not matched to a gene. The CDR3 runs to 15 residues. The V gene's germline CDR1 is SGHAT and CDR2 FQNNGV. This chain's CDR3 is CASSSVTGFYNEQFF. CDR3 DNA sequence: TGTGCCAGCAGCTCCGTGACAGGGTTCTACAATGAGCAGTTCTTC.

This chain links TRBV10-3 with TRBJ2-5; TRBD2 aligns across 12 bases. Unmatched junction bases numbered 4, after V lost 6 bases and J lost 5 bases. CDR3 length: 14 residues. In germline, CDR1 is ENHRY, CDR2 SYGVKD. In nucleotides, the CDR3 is TGTGCCATCAGCTCTAGCGGGAGGGGGGAGACCCAGTACTTC. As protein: CAISSSGRGETQYF.

The CDR3 is CAWSAGTGNTEAFF. In DNA form, the CDR3 reads TGTGCCTGGAGTGCCGGGACAGGGAACACTGAAGCTTTCTTT. The chain uses TRBV30 and TRBJ1-1; TRBD1 matches at 8 bases. The CDR3 is 14 amino acids. V was clipped by 1 base and J by 1 base; unmatched bases: 2. Per the germline V gene, CDR1 is GTSNPN and CDR2 is SVGIG (reference sequence).

CDR3 sequence reads: CATSRGAGGSGNTIYF. The CDR3 nucleotides read TGTGCCACCAGCAGAGGAGCAGGGGGCTCTGGAAACACCATATATTTT. V usage is TRBV15 and J usage is TRBJ1-3, with TRBD1 matching over 7 bases. The CDR3 covers 16 residues. Germline V lookup: CDR1 LNHNV, CDR2 YYDKDF (reference sequence). V was pared by 1 base and J by 0 bases, with 3 bases of the junction left unmatched.

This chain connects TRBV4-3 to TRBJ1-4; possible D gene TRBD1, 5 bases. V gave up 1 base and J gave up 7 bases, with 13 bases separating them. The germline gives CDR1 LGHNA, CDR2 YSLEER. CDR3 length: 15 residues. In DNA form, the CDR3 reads TGCGCCAGCAGCCAAGGTCAAGGGGCAGGTGAAAAACTGTTTTTT. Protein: CASSQGQGAGEKLFF.

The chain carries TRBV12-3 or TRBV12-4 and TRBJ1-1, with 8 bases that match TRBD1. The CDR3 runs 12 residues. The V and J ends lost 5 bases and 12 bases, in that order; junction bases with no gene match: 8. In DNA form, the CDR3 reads TGTGCCAGCAGTCGACAGGGGTTGGGGACTTTCTTT. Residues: CASSRQGLGTFF.

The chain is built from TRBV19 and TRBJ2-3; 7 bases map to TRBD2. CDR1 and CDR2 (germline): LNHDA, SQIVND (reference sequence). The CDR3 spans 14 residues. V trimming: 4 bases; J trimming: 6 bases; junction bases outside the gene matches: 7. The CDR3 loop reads CASSKTGGTDTQYF. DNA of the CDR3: TGTGCCAGTAGTAAAACGGGGGGTACGGATACGCAGTATTTT.

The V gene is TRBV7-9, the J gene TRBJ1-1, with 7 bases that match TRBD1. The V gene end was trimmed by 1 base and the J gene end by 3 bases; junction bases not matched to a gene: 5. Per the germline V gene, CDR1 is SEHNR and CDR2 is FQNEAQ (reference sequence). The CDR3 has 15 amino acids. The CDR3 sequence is CASSLGDSSYTEAFF. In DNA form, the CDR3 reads TGTGCCAGCAGCTTAGGGGACAGCAGTTACACTGAAGCTTTCTTT.

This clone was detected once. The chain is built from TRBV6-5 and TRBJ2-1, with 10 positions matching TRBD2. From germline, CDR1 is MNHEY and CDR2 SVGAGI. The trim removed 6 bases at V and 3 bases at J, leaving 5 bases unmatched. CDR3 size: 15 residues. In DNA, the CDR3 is TGTGCCAGCAGACCGGGACTAGCGATCTACAATGAGCAGTTCTTC. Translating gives CASRPGLAIYNEQFF.

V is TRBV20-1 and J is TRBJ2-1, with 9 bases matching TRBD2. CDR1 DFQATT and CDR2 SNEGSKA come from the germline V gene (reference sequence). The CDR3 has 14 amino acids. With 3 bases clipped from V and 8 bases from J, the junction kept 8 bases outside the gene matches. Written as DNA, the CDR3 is TGCAGTGCTAGTAAGTCTAGCGGGATGGATGAGCAGTTCTTC. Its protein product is CSASKSSGMDEQFF.

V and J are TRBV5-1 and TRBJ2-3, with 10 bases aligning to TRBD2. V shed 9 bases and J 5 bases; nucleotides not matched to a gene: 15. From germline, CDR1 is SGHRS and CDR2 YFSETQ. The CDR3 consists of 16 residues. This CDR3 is CATKEGAGGPIDTQYF. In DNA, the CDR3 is TGCGCCACCAAAGAGGGAGCGGGAGGGCCGATAGATACGCAGTATTTT.

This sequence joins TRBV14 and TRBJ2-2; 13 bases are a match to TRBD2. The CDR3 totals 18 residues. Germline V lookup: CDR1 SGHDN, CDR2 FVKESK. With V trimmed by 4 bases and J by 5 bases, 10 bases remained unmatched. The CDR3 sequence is CASSPITSGRAFTGELFF. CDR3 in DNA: TGTGCCAGCAGCCCAATAACTAGCGGGAGGGCCTTTACCGGGGAGCTGTTTTTT.

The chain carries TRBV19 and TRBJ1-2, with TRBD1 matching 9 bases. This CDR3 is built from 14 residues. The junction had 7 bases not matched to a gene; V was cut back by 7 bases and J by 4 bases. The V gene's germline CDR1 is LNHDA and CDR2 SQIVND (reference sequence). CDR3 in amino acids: CASMEDRGPYGYTF. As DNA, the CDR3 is TGTGCCAGTATGGAGGACAGGGGCCCCTATGGCTACACCTTC.